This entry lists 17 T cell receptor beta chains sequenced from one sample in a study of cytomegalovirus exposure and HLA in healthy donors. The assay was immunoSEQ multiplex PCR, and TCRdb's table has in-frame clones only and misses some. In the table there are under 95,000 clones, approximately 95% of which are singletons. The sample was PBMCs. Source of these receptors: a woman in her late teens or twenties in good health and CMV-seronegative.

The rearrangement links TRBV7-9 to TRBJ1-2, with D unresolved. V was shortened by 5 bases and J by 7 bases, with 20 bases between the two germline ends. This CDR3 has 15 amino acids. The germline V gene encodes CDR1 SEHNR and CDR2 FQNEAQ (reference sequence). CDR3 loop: CASSGDPLDSFGYTF. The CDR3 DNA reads TGTGCCAGCAGCGGAGACCCACTCGACTCCTTTGGCTACACCTTC.

The CDR3 here is CASSLWGDYRADTQYF. CDR3 DNA sequence: TGTGCCAGCAGCTTGTGGGGGGACTATAGGGCAGATACGCAGTATTTT. The chain joins TRBV5-8 to TRBJ2-3, with 7 bases identical to TRBD2. V trimming: 1 base; J trimming: 4 bases; junction bases outside the gene matches: 9. The CDR3 runs 16 residues. Germline CDR1 is SGHTS and CDR2 is YDEGEE.

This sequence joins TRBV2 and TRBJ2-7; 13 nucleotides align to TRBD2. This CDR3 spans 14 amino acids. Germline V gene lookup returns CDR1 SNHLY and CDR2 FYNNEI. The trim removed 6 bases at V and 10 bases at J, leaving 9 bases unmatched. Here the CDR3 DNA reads TGTGCCAGCAGACTAGCGGGAGGGCCTTATCCTCAGTACTTC. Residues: CASRLAGGPYPQYF.

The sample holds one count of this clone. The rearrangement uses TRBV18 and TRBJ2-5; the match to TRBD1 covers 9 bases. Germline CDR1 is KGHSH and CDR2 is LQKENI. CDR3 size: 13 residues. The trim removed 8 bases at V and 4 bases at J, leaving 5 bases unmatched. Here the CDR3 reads CASHRGLGETQYF. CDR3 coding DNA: TGTGCCAGCCACAGGGGGCTAGGAGAGACCCAGTACTTC.

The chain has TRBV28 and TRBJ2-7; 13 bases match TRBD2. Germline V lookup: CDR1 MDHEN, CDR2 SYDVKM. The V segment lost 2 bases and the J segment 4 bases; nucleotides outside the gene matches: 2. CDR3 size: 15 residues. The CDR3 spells CASSLRLAGGYEQYF. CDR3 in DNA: TGTGCCAGCAGTTTACGACTAGCGGGAGGATACGAGCAGTACTTC.

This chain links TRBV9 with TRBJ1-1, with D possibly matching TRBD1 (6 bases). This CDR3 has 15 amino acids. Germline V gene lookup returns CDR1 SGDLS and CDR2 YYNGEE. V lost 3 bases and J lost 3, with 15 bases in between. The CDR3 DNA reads TGTGCCAGCAGCGATGGGAGCACAGGGTACACTGAAGCTTTCTTT. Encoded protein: CASSDGSTGYTEAFF.

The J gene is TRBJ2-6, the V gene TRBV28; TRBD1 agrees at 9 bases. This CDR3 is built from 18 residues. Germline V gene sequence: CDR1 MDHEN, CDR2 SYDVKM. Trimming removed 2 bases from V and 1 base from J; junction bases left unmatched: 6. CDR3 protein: CASSLTLGQGSGANVLTF. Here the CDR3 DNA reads TGTGCCAGCAGTTTAACCTTGGGACAGGGTTCTGGGGCCAACGTCCTGACTTTC.

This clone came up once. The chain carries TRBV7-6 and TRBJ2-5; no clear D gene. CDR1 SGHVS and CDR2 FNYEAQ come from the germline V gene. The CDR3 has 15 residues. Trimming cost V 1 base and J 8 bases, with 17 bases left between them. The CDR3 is CASSLDAAEFYTQYF. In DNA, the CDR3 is TGTGCCAGCAGCTTAGACGCGGCAGAGTTTTACACCCAGTACTTC.

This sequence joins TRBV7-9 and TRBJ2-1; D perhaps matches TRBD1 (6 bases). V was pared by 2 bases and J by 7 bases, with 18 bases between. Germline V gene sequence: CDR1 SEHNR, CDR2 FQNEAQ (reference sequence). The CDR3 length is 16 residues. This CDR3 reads CASSLFWDTLGNEQFF. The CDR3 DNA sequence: TGTGCCAGCAGCTTATTCTGGGACACCCTAGGGAATGAGCAGTTCTTC.

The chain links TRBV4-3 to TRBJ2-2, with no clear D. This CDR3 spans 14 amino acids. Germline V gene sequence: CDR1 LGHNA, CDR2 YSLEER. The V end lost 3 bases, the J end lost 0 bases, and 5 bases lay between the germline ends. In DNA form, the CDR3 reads TGCGCCAGCAGCCAGAGCACGAACACCGGGGAGCTGTTTTTT. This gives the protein CASSQSTNTGELFF.

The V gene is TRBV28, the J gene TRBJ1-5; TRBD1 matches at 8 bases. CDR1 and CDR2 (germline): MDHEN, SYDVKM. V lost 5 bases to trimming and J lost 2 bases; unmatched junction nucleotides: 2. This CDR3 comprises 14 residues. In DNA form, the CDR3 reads TGTGCCAGCAGTAAGGGACAGGGCAATCAGCCCCAGCATTTT. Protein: CASSKGQGNQPQHF.

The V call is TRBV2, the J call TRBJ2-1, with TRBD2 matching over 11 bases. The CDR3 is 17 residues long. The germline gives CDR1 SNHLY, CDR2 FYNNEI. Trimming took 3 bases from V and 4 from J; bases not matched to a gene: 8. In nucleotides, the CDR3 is TGTGCCAGCAGTGATGGGGTTAGCGGGAGGGGTTACAATGAGCAGTTCTTC. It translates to CASSDGVSGRGYNEQFF.

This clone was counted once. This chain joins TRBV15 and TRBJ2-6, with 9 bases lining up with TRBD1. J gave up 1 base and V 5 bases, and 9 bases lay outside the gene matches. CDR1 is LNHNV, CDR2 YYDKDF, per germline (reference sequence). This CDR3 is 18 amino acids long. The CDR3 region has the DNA TGTGCCACCAGCTCCCCCGGGACAGGGATTTCTGGGGCCAACGTCCTGACTTTC. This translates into CATSSPGTGISGANVLTF.

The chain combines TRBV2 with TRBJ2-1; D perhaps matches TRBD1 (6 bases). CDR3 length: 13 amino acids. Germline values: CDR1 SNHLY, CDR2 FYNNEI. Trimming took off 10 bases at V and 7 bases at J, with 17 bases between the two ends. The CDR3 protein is CATHRDLENEQFF. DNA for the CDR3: TGTGCCACGCACAGGGATTTGGAGAATGAGCAGTTCTTC.

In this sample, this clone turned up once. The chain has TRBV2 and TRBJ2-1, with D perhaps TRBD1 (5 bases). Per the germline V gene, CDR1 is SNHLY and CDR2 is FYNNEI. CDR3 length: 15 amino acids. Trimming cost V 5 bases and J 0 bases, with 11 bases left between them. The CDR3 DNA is TGTGCCAGCAGTAACCAGGGTAGCTCCTACAATGAGCAGTTCTTC. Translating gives CASSNQGSSYNEQFF. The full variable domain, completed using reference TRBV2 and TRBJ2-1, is EPEVTQTPSHQVTQMGQEVILRCVPISNHLYFYWYRQILGQKVEFLVSFYNNEISEKSEIFDDQFSVERPDGSNFTLKIRSTKLEDSAMYFCASSNQGSSYNEQFFGPGTRLTVL.

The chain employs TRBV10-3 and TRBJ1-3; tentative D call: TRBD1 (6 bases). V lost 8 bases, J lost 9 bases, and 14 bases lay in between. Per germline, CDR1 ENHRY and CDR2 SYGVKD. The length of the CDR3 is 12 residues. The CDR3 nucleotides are TGTGCCATCTGGACAGTCTCGGGCACCATATATTTT. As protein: CAIWTVSGTIYF.

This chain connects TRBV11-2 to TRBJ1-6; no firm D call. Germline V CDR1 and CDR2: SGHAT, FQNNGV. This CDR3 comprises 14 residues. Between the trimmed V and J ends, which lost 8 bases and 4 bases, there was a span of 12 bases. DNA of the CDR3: TGTGCCAGCTGCGCGGCAGTGTATAATTCACCCCTCCACTTT. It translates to CASCAAVYNSPLHF.